The 14 T cell receptor beta chains in this list originate from one sample, sequenced in a study of shared clonotypes between healthy human individuals. Libraries were prepared by immunoSEQ multiplex PCR; TCRdb keeps only in-frame clonotypes and omits some of them. The sample has around 690,000 clones, less than 95% seen once. Sequencing was performed on memory CD8+ T cells from PBMCs. As for subset: CD45RO+ cells pooled with CCR7-negative TemRA cells. These receptors were taken from a man between 18 and 29 years old in good health. Some clones in this sample may be carry-over from other donors' samples.

V usage is TRBV6-4 and J usage is TRBJ2-1; 10 bases agree with TRBD1. Germline V CDR1 and CDR2: MRHNA, SNTAGT. The J segment lost 7 bases and the V segment lost 2 bases, leaving 14 bases of the junction unmatched. CDR3 size: 18 residues. DNA for the CDR3: TGTGCCAGCAGTGACGGCCTCTCCTTAGGGGGACAGGGGAATGAGCAGTTCTTC. Translating it yields CASSDGLSLGGQGNEQFF.

J is TRBJ2-1 and V is TRBV7-6; D may be TRBD1 or TRBD2 (6 bases each). There are 16 residues in the CDR3. Germline CDR1 reads SGHVS; CDR2 reads FNYEAQ. V was cut by 5 bases and J by 6 bases, with 20 bases left in between. CDR3 residues: CASSQGRPLIINEQFF. The CDR3 DNA sequence: TGTGCCAGCAGCCAGGGGAGGCCCTTAATTATCAATGAGCAGTTCTTC. Full variable domain (outside the CDR3, taken from reference TRBV7-6 and TRBJ2-1): GAGVSQSPRYKVTKRGQDVALRCDPISGHVSLYWYRQALGQGPEFLTYFNYEAQQDKSGLPNDRFSAERPEGSISTLTIQRTEQRDSAMYRCASSQGRPLIINEQFFGPGTRLTVL.

The chain joins TRBV7-9 to TRBJ2-1; maybe TRBD1 (5 bases). Trimming cost V 5 bases and J 9 bases, with 8 bases left between them. The CDR3 runs to 11 residues. Looked up from germline, CDR1 is SEHNR and CDR2 is FQNEAQ (reference sequence). CDR3 in DNA: TGTGCCAGCAGCCCAGGGCCTGAGCAGTTCTTC. It specifies CASSPGPEQFF.

The chain uses TRBV29-1 and TRBJ1-3; maybe TRBD1 (5 bases). Trimming shortened V by 5 bases and J by 0 bases, and 17 bases separated the two germline ends. This CDR3 has 16 amino acids. The germline V gene has CDR1 SQVTM and CDR2 ANQGSEA. CDR3 region: CSVSSTTESSGNTIYF. In nucleotides, the CDR3 is TGCAGCGTTTCTTCGACGACAGAGAGCTCTGGAAACACCATATATTTT.

This clone appeared a single time. V gene TRBV27 combines with J gene TRBJ2-7; 9 bases match TRBD1. The CDR3 has 14 residues. Germline CDR1 reads MNHEY; CDR2 reads SMNVEV (reference sequence). The V gene end was trimmed by 2 bases and the J gene end by 4 bases; junction bases not matched to a gene: 3. CDR3 amino acids: CASSLDRGWYEQYF. The CDR3 DNA is TGTGCCAGCAGTTTAGACAGGGGGTGGTACGAGCAGTACTTC.

V and J are TRBV6-6 and TRBJ2-7; the D gene is possibly TRBD1 (6 bases). This CDR3 contains 14 residues. Trimming took 6 bases from V and 2 from J, leaving 14 bases between them. Germline values: CDR1 MNHNY, CDR2 SVGAGI (reference sequence). The CDR3 sequence is CASRGRGIPYEQYF. The CDR3 DNA sequence: TGTGCCAGCAGGGGAAGGGGGATCCCCTACGAGCAGTACTTC.

CDR3 nucleotide sequence: TGTGCCAGCAGTTTTTACGGGGCAAACTATGGCTACACCTTC. Translating gives CASSFYGANYGYTF. The rearrangement links TRBV28 to TRBJ1-2; D is possibly TRBD1 (5 bases). Between the trimmed V and J ends, which lost 3 bases and 2 bases, there was a span of 10 bases. The CDR3 length is 14 residues. Germline CDR1 is MDHEN and CDR2 is SYDVKM.

This sequence joins TRBV7-8 and TRBJ2-1; D remains ambiguous. The germline V gene has CDR1 SGHVS and CDR2 FQNEAQ. The V end lost 0 bases, the J end lost 2 bases, and 11 bases lay between the germline ends. The CDR3 is 16 residues long. The CDR3 region is CASSLAALTPYNEQFF. CDR3 nucleotides: TGTGCCAGCAGCTTAGCTGCCCTTACCCCCTACAATGAGCAGTTCTTC.

V gene TRBV7-9 combines with J gene TRBJ2-1; unclear D gene. The CDR3 covers 13 residues. The germline gives CDR1 SEHNR, CDR2 FQNEAQ (reference sequence). Between the trimmed V and J ends, which lost 1 base and 7 bases, there was a span of 8 bases. CDR3: CASSLGSLNEQFF. Here the CDR3 DNA reads TGTGCCAGCAGCTTAGGTAGCTTGAATGAGCAGTTCTTC.

This sequence joins TRBV28 and TRBJ1-3; 7 bases match TRBD1. With 7 bases clipped from V and 3 bases from J, the junction kept 9 bases outside the gene matches. Germline V lookup: CDR1 MDHEN, CDR2 SYDVKM. The CDR3 is 15 residues long. CDR3 residues: CASNSDREGGNTIYF. As DNA, the CDR3 is TGTGCCAGCAATTCCGACAGGGAAGGTGGAAACACCATATATTTT. The full variable domain, its missing parts supplied by reference TRBV28 and TRBJ1-3, is DVKVTQSSRYLVKRTGEKVFLECVQDMDHENMFWYRQDPGLGLRLIYFSYDVKMKEKGDIPEGYSVSREKKERFSLILESASTNQTSMYLCASNSDREGGNTIYFGEGSWLTVV.

The chain employs TRBV28 and TRBJ1-2; possible D gene TRBD1, 6 bases. V gave up 3 bases and J gave up 4 bases, with 12 bases separating them. Germline V CDR1 and CDR2: MDHEN, SYDVKM. The CDR3 has 14 residues. The CDR3 DNA reads TGTGCCAGCAGTTTGGGGACAACCGCCTATGGCTACACCTTC. This codes for CASSLGTTAYGYTF.

This chain uses TRBV7-6 with TRBJ2-7; 8 nucleotides align to TRBD2. This CDR3 spans 16 amino acids. The V segment lost 5 bases and the J segment 3 bases; nucleotides outside the gene matches: 12. Germline lookup yields CDR1 SGHVS and CDR2 FNYEAQ. The CDR3 DNA sequence: TGTGCCAGCAGCCCGGTCCGGGGGGGGCCGAACTACGAGCAGTACTTC. It specifies CASSPVRGGPNYEQYF.

The V call is TRBV28, the J call TRBJ2-2; unclear D gene. Germline CDR1 is MDHEN and CDR2 is SYDVKM. The CDR3 covers 13 residues. The V end was cut by 5 bases, the J end by 0 bases, with 4 bases between. The CDR3 loop is CASSPPNTGELFF. The CDR3 bases are TGTGCCAGCAGTCCACCGAACACCGGGGAGCTGTTTTTT.

This chain connects TRBV19 to TRBJ2-1; D is perhaps TRBD2 (6 bases). The V gene lost 9 bases and the J gene lost 4 bases, with 13 bases spanning the gap. This CDR3 is 13 amino acids long. Germline values: CDR1 LNHDA, CDR2 SQIVND (reference sequence). The CDR3 DNA reads TGTGCCAGCACCGCTAGCGAATACAATGAGCAGTTCTTC. Protein sequence: CASTASEYNEQFF.